A selection of T cell receptor beta chains follows, all from one sample in a study of graft-versus-host responses after intestinal transplantation. Assay used: immunoSEQ multiplex PCR; TCRdb lists only in-frame clones, some missing. The data hold about 120,000 clones, with 90% to 95% observed a single time. Antigen specificity for these receptors is unknown. The specimen was unstimulated CD4+ T cells sorted from spleen or lymph node cells, collected before intestinal transplant. These receptors all come from a human donor who received an intestinal transplant. CDR3s include the opening cysteine and the closing phenylalanine or tryptophan. The order of the fields is V gene, J gene, clone size, D gene, CDR3 protein, CDR3 DNA. A D gene is named only where the DNA matches it firmly. Only some rows state a clone size, as once, few, many or a class for expanded clones.

v_call: TRBV28
j_call: TRBJ1-1
clone_size: NA
d_call: NA
cdr3_aa: CASSLGVGGQAEAFF
cdr3_nt: TGTGCCAGCAGTTTAGGGGTTGGAGGGCAGGCTGAAGCTTTCTTT

v_call: TRBV10-1
j_call: TRBJ2-1
clone_size: NA
d_call: NA
cdr3_aa: CASSTGIIREQFF
cdr3_nt: TGCGCCAGTTCGACGGGGATTATACGGGAGCAGTTCTTC

v_call: TRBV18
j_call: TRBJ2-7
clone_size: once
d_call: NA
cdr3_aa: CASSRAYEQYF
cdr3_nt: TGTGCCAGCTCACGGGCCTACGAGCAGTACTTC

v_call: TRBV18
j_call: TRBJ1-2
clone_size: NA
d_call: NA
cdr3_aa: CASSRDTNYGYTF
cdr3_nt: TGTGCCAGCTCAAGGGACACTAACTATGGCTACACCTTC

v_call: TRBV7-9
j_call: TRBJ1-2
clone_size: NA
d_call: NA
cdr3_aa: CASSLDLNYGYTF
cdr3_nt: TGTGCCAGCAGCTTAGACTTAAACTATGGCTACACCTTC

v_call: TRBV5-4
j_call: TRBJ2-7
clone_size: few
d_call: TRBD2
cdr3_aa: CASSLAGALREQYF
cdr3_nt: TGTGCCAGCAGCCTAGCGGGAGCGTTGCGGGAGCAGTACTTC

v_call: TRBV11-3
j_call: TRBJ2-3
clone_size: NA
d_call: TRBD2
cdr3_aa: CASSLSASGRDTQYF
cdr3_nt: TGTGCCAGCAGCTTATCTGCTAGCGGGAGGGATACGCAGTATTTT

v_call: TRBV18
j_call: TRBJ2-7
clone_size: NA
d_call: NA
cdr3_aa: CASSPGNSFRYEQYF
cdr3_nt: TGTGCCAGCTCACCAGGGAACAGTTTTCGATACGAGCAGTACTTC

v_call: TRBV30
j_call: TRBJ2-1
clone_size: NA
d_call: NA
cdr3_aa: CAWIKGSPEGGEQFF
cdr3_nt: TGTGCCTGGATCAAGGGGAGTCCTGAGGGGGGAGAGCAGTTCTTC

v_call: TRBV6-1
j_call: TRBJ2-7
clone_size: NA
d_call: NA
cdr3_aa: CASLSQGPTQQYF
cdr3_nt: TGTGCCAGCCTGTCGCAGGGACCTACGCAGCAGTACTTC

v_call: TRBV15
j_call: TRBJ2-7
clone_size: NA
d_call: NA
cdr3_aa: CATESRGSYEQYF
cdr3_nt: TGTGCCACCGAGAGTCGGGGGTCGTACGAGCAGTACTTC

v_call: TRBV5-1
j_call: TRBJ2-4
clone_size: NA
d_call: TRBD1
cdr3_aa: CASSLGDRGRDIQYF
cdr3_nt: TGCGCCAGCAGCTTGGGTGACAGGGGAAGGGACATTCAGTACTTC

v_call: TRBV30
j_call: TRBJ2-5
clone_size: NA
d_call: NA
cdr3_aa: CAWSVGPRETQYF
cdr3_nt: TGTGCCTGGAGTGTAGGCCCCCGAGAGACCCAGTACTTC

v_call: TRBV12-5
j_call: TRBJ2-3
clone_size: NA
d_call: NA
cdr3_aa: CASGSPDYSFTDTQYF
cdr3_nt: TGTGCTAGTGGTTCGCCGGACTATTCTTTTACAGATACGCAGTATTTT

v_call: TRBV5-4
j_call: TRBJ2-7
clone_size: NA
d_call: NA
cdr3_aa: CASSARREREQYF
cdr3_nt: TGTGCCAGCAGCGCCCGGCGGGAACGCGAGCAGTACTTC

v_call: TRBV6-5
j_call: TRBJ2-1
clone_size: NA
d_call: NA
cdr3_aa: CASSRNRGSYNEQFF
cdr3_nt: TGTGCCAGCAGCCGGAATAGGGGCTCCTACAATGAGCAGTTCTTC

v_call: TRBV27
j_call: TRBJ2-1
clone_size: NA
d_call: TRBD2
cdr3_aa: CASRGGNNWEKFF
cdr3_nt: TGTGCCAGCAGGGGGGGGAATAATTGGGAGAAGTTCTTC

v_call: TRBV9
j_call: TRBJ1-2
clone_size: NA
d_call: TRBD1
cdr3_aa: CASSATGYGYTF
cdr3_nt: TGTGCCAGCAGCGCGACAGGGTATGGCTACACCTTC

v_call: TRBV5-1
j_call: TRBJ2-1
clone_size: NA
d_call: TRBD2
cdr3_aa: CASSFAAGGEQFF
cdr3_nt: TGCGCCAGCAGCTTTGCAGCGGGAGGTGAGCAGTTCTTC

v_call: TRBV5-1
j_call: TRBJ2-7
clone_size: NA
d_call: NA
cdr3_aa: CASSHRDGSYEQYF
cdr3_nt: TGCGCCAGCAGCCACCGGGACGGGTCCTACGAGCAGTACTTC

v_call: TRBV7-2
j_call: TRBJ2-5
clone_size: NA
d_call: NA
cdr3_aa: CASSPNRETQYF
cdr3_nt: TGTGCCAGCAGCCCAAATCGAGAGACCCAGTACTTC

v_call: TRBV5-1
j_call: TRBJ2-7
clone_size: once
d_call: NA
cdr3_aa: CASSTTGNSYEQYF
cdr3_nt: TGCGCCAGCAGCACCACAGGGAACTCCTACGAGCAGTACTTC

v_call: TRBV6-1
j_call: TRBJ2-7
clone_size: NA
d_call: TRBD1
cdr3_aa: CASSVNRGYPYEQYF
cdr3_nt: TGTGCCAGCAGTGTCAACAGGGGATATCCCTACGAGCAGTACTTC

v_call: TRBV5-1
j_call: TRBJ2-1
clone_size: NA
d_call: NA
cdr3_aa: CASGNYRVNNEQFF
cdr3_nt: TGCGCCAGCGGTAATTACAGGGTTAACAATGAGCAGTTCTTC

v_call: TRBV19
j_call: TRBJ2-3
clone_size: few
d_call: NA
cdr3_aa: CASTPVDRTDTQYF
cdr3_nt: TGTGCCAGTACCCCGGTAGACCGCACAGATACGCAGTATTTT

v_call: TRBV5-4
j_call: TRBJ2-6
clone_size: NA
d_call: NA
cdr3_aa: CASSLAGGSWRSGANVLTF
cdr3_nt: TGTGCCAGCAGCTTGGCCGGGGGCAGTTGGCGCTCTGGGGCCAACGTCCTGACTTTC

v_call: TRBV7-6
j_call: TRBJ2-1
clone_size: NA
d_call: NA
cdr3_aa: CASSLAGSGHNEQFF
cdr3_nt: TGTGCCAGCAGCTTAGCGGGTAGCGGCCACAATGAGCAGTTCTTC

v_call: TRBV10-2
j_call: TRBJ1-4
clone_size: NA
d_call: NA
cdr3_aa: CASRKDRLNEKLFF
cdr3_nt: TGCGCCAGCAGAAAGGACCGCTTAAATGAAAAACTGTTTTTT

v_call: TRBV5-1
j_call: TRBJ1-3
clone_size: NA
d_call: NA
cdr3_aa: CASRGGGSGNTIYF
cdr3_nt: TGCGCCAGCCGAGGTGGGGGCTCTGGAAACACCATATATTTT

v_call: TRBV9
j_call: TRBJ1-1
clone_size: NA
d_call: NA
cdr3_aa: CASSVIAMGGDGRTEAFF
cdr3_nt: TGTGCCAGCAGCGTAATAGCCATGGGGGGAGATGGTCGGACTGAAGCTTTCTTT

v_call: TRBV6-1
j_call: TRBJ2-1
clone_size: NA
d_call: TRBD2
cdr3_aa: CASSVAVAGGINNEQFF
cdr3_nt: TGTGCCAGCAGTGTAGCCGTAGCGGGAGGGATAAACAATGAGCAGTTCTTC

v_call: TRBV29-1
j_call: TRBJ1-1
clone_size: once
d_call: NA
cdr3_aa: CSVERAGDRSTEAFF
cdr3_nt: TGCAGCGTTGAACGGGCAGGGGATCGGAGCACTGAAGCTTTCTTT

v_call: TRBV10-2
j_call: TRBJ2-2
clone_size: NA
d_call: NA
cdr3_aa: CASRRTNTGELFF
cdr3_nt: TGCGCCAGCAGACGGACGAACACCGGGGAGCTGTTTTTT

v_call: TRBV2
j_call: TRBJ2-7
clone_size: NA
d_call: NA
cdr3_aa: CASQDLGINEQYF
cdr3_nt: TGTGCCAGCCAGGACTTAGGGATCAACGAGCAGTACTTC

v_call: TRBV23-1
j_call: TRBJ1-5
clone_size: NA
d_call: NA
cdr3_aa: CASSHLCRARSCNQPQHF
cdr3_nt: TGCGCCAGCAGCCACCTTTGCAGAGCCAGGTCCTGTAATCAGCCCCAGCATTTT